These 32 T cell receptor beta chains came from one sample sequenced in a study of CD8 T cells in Susac syndrome. Reverse transcription used roughly 0.45 to 1 ug RNA and random hexamers. TCRdb fed the immunoSEQ multiplex PCR reads into MiXCR, producing one record per CDR3 protein. The table lists roughly 120,000 distinct CDR3 sequences, 85% to 95% of them singletons. Source material: CD4+ T cells from PBMCs. The receptors were sampled from a human donor in good health.

The chain carries TRBV6-5 and TRBJ2-2, with 10 bases identical to TRBD2. After removal of 2 bases from V and 3 bases from J, the junction contained 6 bases not matched to a gene. Germline CDR1 is MNHEY and CDR2 is SVGAGI. This CDR3 spans 17 amino acids. The CDR3, as DNA: TGTGCCAGCAGTTACGAGCGGGAGGGCCAGGACACCGGGGAGCTGTTTTTT. Its protein product is CASSYEREGQDTGELFF.

This sequence joins TRBV14 and TRBJ2-3, with D perhaps TRBD1 or TRBD2 (6 bases each). Per the germline V gene, CDR1 is SGHDN and CDR2 is FVKESK. The CDR3 is 15 residues long. V lost 3 bases and J 1 base, leaving 11 bases between the germline ends. CDR3 nucleotide sequence: TGTGCCAGCAGCCAGGGGGGCGCCCGCACAGATACGCAGTATTTT. This translates into CASSQGGARTDTQYF.

This chain connects TRBV5-1 to TRBJ2-3; 9 bases are a match to TRBD1. V was pared by 4 bases and J by 3 bases, with 15 bases of the junction left unmatched. The germline V gene has CDR1 SGHRS and CDR2 YFSETQ. The CDR3 runs to 18 residues. The CDR3 region has the DNA TGCGCCAGCAGCCAGGGACAGGGCCTGACTTGGAGGACAGATACGCAGTATTTT. As protein: CASSQGQGLTWRTDTQYF.

V usage is TRBV10-3 and J usage is TRBJ2-2, with 9 bases aligning to TRBD1. V gave up 8 bases and J gave up 7 bases; unmatched junction bases: 11. The CDR3 sequence is 15 residues long. Germline CDR1 ENHRY, CDR2 SYGVKD. CDR3 nucleotide sequence: TGTGCCATCGGGCCACAGGGGGCGGTGGACGGGGAGCTGTTTTTT. This codes for CAIGPQGAVDGELFF.

The chain couples TRBV10-3 to TRBJ2-5; D unclear. The CDR3 has 13 residues. The V end was cut by 3 bases, the J end by 4 bases, with 9 bases between. Per the germline V gene, CDR1 is ENHRY and CDR2 is SYGVKD. DNA for the CDR3: TGTGCCATCAGTGAAACTACCACAGAGACCCAGTACTTC. Its translation: CAISETTTETQYF.

This chain uses TRBV11-2 with TRBJ2-2, with 8 bases that match TRBD2. Germline CDR1 SGHAT, CDR2 FQNNGV. The CDR3 is 14 residues long. V shed 5 bases and J 7 bases; nucleotides not matched to a gene: 6. CDR3 in DNA: TGTGCCAGCAGCCCGGGACTAGGTGTCGGGGAGCTGTTTTTT. Its protein is CASSPGLGVGELFF. Full variable domain (rest looked up from reference TRBV11-2 and TRBJ2-2): EAGVAQSPRYKIIEKRQSVAFWCNPISGHATLYWYQQILGQGPKLLIQFQNNGVVDDSQLPKDRFSAERLKGVDSTLKIQPAKLEDSAVYLCASSPGLGVGELFFGEGSRLTVL.

V usage is TRBV3-1 and J usage is TRBJ2-5; TRBD2 might be the D (6 bases). Germline V gene data show CDR1 as LGHDT and CDR2 as YNNKEL (reference sequence). The CDR3 loop spans 17 amino acids. V was shortened by 1 base and J by 2 bases, with 17 bases between the two germline ends. The CDR3 coding sequence is TGTGCCAGCAGCCAAGGGAGTCTGGGGGGACCGCAAGAGACCCAGTACTTC. This translates into CASSQGSLGGPQETQYF.

The chain carries TRBV4-2 and TRBJ2-3; D gene uncertain. The V end lost 1 base, the J end lost 4 bases, and 3 bases lay between the germline ends. The CDR3 has 12 amino acids. The germline gives CDR1 LGHNA, CDR2 YNFKEQ. CDR3 sequence reads: CASSQAADTQYF. As DNA, the CDR3 is TGTGCCAGCAGCCAAGCCGCAGATACGCAGTATTTT.

V usage is TRBV19 and J usage is TRBJ1-5; D is unresolved. Germline values: CDR1 LNHDA, CDR2 SQIVND (reference sequence). The CDR3 length is 14 residues. The V end was cut by 1 base, the J end by 6 bases, with 10 bases between. CDR3 DNA sequence: TGTGCCAGTAGTATAGGCGGAAACGGTCAGCCCCAGCATTTT. Translation gives CASSIGGNGQPQHF. The full variable domain, its missing parts supplied by reference TRBV19 and TRBJ1-5, is DGGITQSPKYLFRKEGQNVTLSCEQNLNHDAMYWYRQDPGQGLRLIYYSQIVNDFQKGDIAEGYSVSREKKESFPLTVTSAQKNPTAFYLCASSIGGNGQPQHFGDGTRLSIL.

The chain recombines TRBV28 with TRBJ2-7; D may be TRBD2 (6 bases). In germline, CDR1 is MDHEN, CDR2 SYDVKM. V was shortened by 5 bases and J by 2 bases, with 16 bases between the two germline ends. This CDR3 has 15 residues. The CDR3 coding sequence is TGTGCCAGCAGTGGTCGGGGGTTGGCGCCCTACGAGCAGTACTTC. This sequence encodes CASSGRGLAPYEQYF. The whole variable domain, remainder taken from reference TRBV28 and TRBJ2-7, is DVKVTQSSRYLVKRTGEKVFLECVQDMDHENMFWYRQDPGLGLRLIYFSYDVKMKEKGDIPEGYSVSREKKERFSLILESASTNQTSMYLCASSGRGLAPYEQYFGPGTRLTVT.

This clonotype was detected once. This chain joins TRBV24-1 and TRBJ1-1; perhaps TRBD1 as D (5 bases). The germline V gene has CDR1 KGHDR and CDR2 SFDVKD. CDR3 length: 15 residues. Trimming removed 12 bases at V and 3 bases at J, with 22 bases between. The CDR3 loop is CAARIGGMRHTEAFF. CDR3 nucleotides: TGTGCCGCCCGGATCGGGGGGATGCGGCACACTGAAGCTTTCTTT.

The chain is built from TRBV7-9 and TRBJ2-2; possible D gene TRBD2, 7 bases. The V gene's germline CDR1 is SEHNR and CDR2 FQNEAQ (reference sequence). V lost 5 bases, J lost 7 bases, and 20 bases lay in between. The CDR3 runs 16 residues. In DNA form, the CDR3 reads TGTGCCAGCAGCCCCCGCGGCGGGGGCGGAGGCGGGGAGCTGTTTTTT. It specifies CASSPRGGGGGGELFF.

The rearrangement links TRBV3-1 to TRBJ1-5; tentatively, D is TRBD1 (5 bases). Between the trimmed V and J ends, which lost 0 bases and 7 bases, there was a span of 19 bases. Germline V lookup: CDR1 LGHDT, CDR2 YNNKEL (reference sequence). This CDR3 is built from 17 residues. The chain's CDR3 is CASSQDPAAGLRQPQHF. In DNA, the CDR3 is TGTGCCAGCAGCCAAGATCCCGCGGCGGGACTCCGGCAGCCCCAGCATTTT. The full variable domain, completed using reference TRBV3-1 and TRBJ1-5, is DTAVSQTPKYLVTQMGNDKSIKCEQNLGHDTMYWYKQDSKKFLKIMFSYNNKELIINETVPNRFSPKSPDKAHLNLHINSLELGDSAVYFCASSQDPAAGLRQPQHFGDGTRLSIL.

The chain couples TRBV12-3 or TRBV12-4 to TRBJ2-3; the match to TRBD2 covers 7 bases. The CDR3 has 16 residues. V lost 4 bases to trimming and J lost 0 bases; unmatched junction nucleotides: 7. CDR3: CASSSESGTSTDTQYF. DNA for the CDR3: TGTGCCAGCAGTTCCGAGAGCGGGACCAGCACAGATACGCAGTATTTT.

The chain employs TRBV29-1 and TRBJ2-5; no clear D. V was pared by 6 bases and J by 2 bases, with 13 bases between. Looked up from germline, CDR1 is SQVTM and CDR2 is ANQGSEA. The CDR3 covers 13 residues. The CDR3 loop reads CSVRPVSQETQYF. CDR3 sequence (DNA): TGCAGCGTGAGGCCAGTTAGTCAAGAGACCCAGTACTTC.

The V and J genes are TRBV5-6 and TRBJ2-5; tentatively, D is TRBD1 (7 bases). The CDR3 loop spans 16 amino acids. Germline lookup yields CDR1 SGHDT and CDR2 YYEEEE. V dropped 2 bases and J dropped 5 bases, with 19 bases sitting between them. The CDR3 sequence is CASSFGVRGEVETQYF. CDR3 sequence (DNA): TGTGCCAGCAGCTTCGGTGTCAGGGGGGAAGTGGAGACCCAGTACTTC.

The chain recombines TRBV7-9 with TRBJ1-2; unclear D gene. Germline V CDR1 and CDR2: SEHNR, FQNEAQ (reference sequence). This CDR3 contains 10 residues. The germline V and J ends were trimmed by 8 bases and 4 bases, with 5 bases remaining between them. The CDR3 sequence: CASEAYGYTF. The CDR3 DNA reads TGTGCCAGCGAGGCCTATGGCTACACCTTC.

The genes are TRBV28 and TRBJ1-2, with TRBD1 matching 8 bases. Per germline, CDR1 MDHEN and CDR2 SYDVKM. This CDR3 contains 14 residues. V was clipped by 6 bases and J by 4 bases; unmatched bases: 7. CDR3 nucleotides: TGTGCCAGCAGCTGGGACAGGTTTGCCTATGGCTACACCTTC. Translating gives CASSWDRFAYGYTF.

The chain combines TRBV2 with TRBJ2-7; 12 bases line up with TRBD2. This CDR3 is 18 amino acids long. Germline assignment: CDR1 SNHLY and CDR2 FYNNEI. The V segment lost 2 bases and the J segment 3 bases; nucleotides outside the gene matches: 11. DNA for the CDR3: TGTGCCAGCAGTGAACCCGCGACTAGCGGGAGTACCTTCTACGAGCAGTACTTC. Translation gives CASSEPATSGSTFYEQYF.

The V gene is TRBV30, the J gene TRBJ1-2; no reliable D call. Germline CDR1 reads GTSNPN; CDR2 reads SVGIG (reference sequence). This CDR3 has 16 residues. Between the trimmed V and J ends, which lost 0 bases and 7 bases, there was a span of 21 bases. The CDR3 loop is CAWSVQSGVDLSGYTF. CDR3 nucleotide sequence: TGTGCCTGGAGTGTACAAAGCGGAGTGGACTTGTCTGGCTACACCTTC.

This chain links TRBV3-1 with TRBJ2-7; 10 nucleotides align to TRBD1. Germline loops: CDR1 LGHDT, CDR2 YNNKEL (reference sequence). The trim removed 5 bases at V and 2 bases at J, leaving 6 bases unmatched. The CDR3 sequence is 15 residues long. In DNA form, the CDR3 reads TGTGCCAGCAGCTTCACCGGACAGGGGGCCTACGAGCAGTACTTC. Residues: CASSFTGQGAYEQYF.

The CDR3: CSASSRAYQPQHF. CDR3 bases: TGCAGTGCTAGTTCTAGGGCGTATCAGCCCCAGCATTTT. This sequence joins TRBV20-1 and TRBJ1-5; D is unclear. V dropped 3 bases and J dropped 5 bases, with 11 bases sitting between them. Germline-derived CDR1 and CDR2 are DFQATT and SNEGSKA (reference sequence). This CDR3 has 13 amino acids.

This chain connects TRBV6-2 or TRBV6-3 to TRBJ2-1; 10 nucleotides line up with TRBD2. V lost 10 bases and J lost 7; bases outside the gene matches: 10. Germline CDR1 reads MNHEY; CDR2 reads SVGEGT. This CDR3 has 14 amino acids. CDR3 sequence reads: CATTRGTSENEQFF. The CDR3 DNA reads TGTGCCACAACCCGCGGGACTAGCGAAAATGAGCAGTTCTTC.

This clonotype was counted once. The V call is TRBV10-3, the J call TRBJ2-1; D possibly corresponds to TRBD2 (7 bases). Germline CDR1 reads ENHRY; CDR2 reads SYGVKD. V was trimmed by 5 bases and J by 5 bases, leaving 16 bases between them. The length of the CDR3 is 15 residues. The CDR3 here is CAISSGKGEDNEQFF. The CDR3 region has the DNA TGTGCCATCAGTAGCGGGAAGGGGGAAGACAATGAGCAGTTCTTC.

V and J are TRBV29-1 and TRBJ2-1; D perhaps matches TRBD2 (5 bases). Trimming left V 6 bases short and J 4 bases short, with 10 bases between. Germline V gene lookup returns CDR1 SQVTM and CDR2 ANQGSEA. The CDR3 consists of 12 residues. The CDR3 DNA follows: TGCAGCGTCAGGACTGTTTACAATGAGCAGTTCTTC. Its translation is CSVRTVYNEQFF.

The J gene is TRBJ1-2, the V gene TRBV5-6, with D possibly matching TRBD1 (5 bases). The CDR3 is 15 amino acids. V dropped 0 bases and J dropped 7 bases, with 16 bases sitting between them. The V gene's germline CDR1 is SGHDT and CDR2 YYEEEE. The CDR3 reads CASSLGGVSPAGYTF. In nucleotides, the CDR3 is TGTGCCAGCAGCTTGGGGGGGGTAAGCCCGGCTGGCTACACCTTC.

The chain joins TRBV12-3 or TRBV12-4 to TRBJ2-2; D perhaps matches TRBD2 (5 bases). Trimming removed 4 bases from V and 4 bases from J, with 13 bases in between. The CDR3 covers 15 residues. As DNA, the CDR3 is TGTGCCAGCAGTTGGGGAGCCGGTAGCACCGGGGAGCTGTTTTTT. It translates to CASSWGAGSTGELFF.

The chain recombines TRBV5-1 with TRBJ2-3; 9 nucleotides match TRBD2. From germline, CDR1 is SGHRS and CDR2 YFSETQ. The CDR3 is made up of 15 amino acids. The V segment lost 6 bases and the J segment 4 bases; nucleotides outside the gene matches: 9. As DNA, the CDR3 is TGCGCCAGCACCATAGCGGGAGTGAGTCCAGATACGCAGTATTTT. Translated, it gives CASTIAGVSPDTQYF.

The chain links TRBV4-2 to TRBJ2-7; D may be TRBD2 (7 bases). The CDR3 is made up of 13 amino acids. Germline-derived CDR1 and CDR2 are LGHNA and YNFKEQ. Trimming left V 4 bases short and J 7 bases short, with 14 bases between. In DNA, the CDR3 is TGTGCCAGCAGCCGCCCGGGGGGCCGTGAGCAGTACTTC. It codes for CASSRPGGREQYF.

The CDR3 spells CASSLRQGWSYEQYF. DNA of the CDR3: TGTGCCAGCAGTTTGAGGCAGGGTTGGTCCTACGAGCAGTACTTC. V gene TRBV12-3 or TRBV12-4 combines with J gene TRBJ2-7, with D maybe TRBD1 (5 bases). V was cut by 3 bases and J by 1 base, with 13 bases left in between. The CDR3 length is 15 residues.

The gene calls are TRBV18 and TRBJ1-1; 9 bases align to TRBD1. This CDR3 has 12 residues. With 3 bases clipped from V and 10 bases from J, the junction kept 3 bases outside the gene matches. Germline lookup yields CDR1 KGHSH and CDR2 LQKENI. The chain's CDR3 is CASSPGQGGAFF. The CDR3 DNA reads as TGTGCCAGCTCACCGGGACAGGGCGGAGCTTTCTTT.

This chain uses TRBV10-3 with TRBJ2-1; 11 nucleotides line up with TRBD2. J lost 8 bases, V lost 2 bases, and 11 bases had no gene match. This CDR3 region has 17 residues. Germline V gene data show CDR1 as ENHRY and CDR2 as SYGVKD. CDR3 DNA sequence: TGTGCCATCAGTGAGGACGCGGTCGGACTAGCGGGTCATGAGCAGTTCTTC. Translated, it gives CAISEDAVGLAGHEQFF.